This passage covers 21 T cell receptor beta chains from one sample sequenced in a study of blood T cell repertoires in COVID-19. Some clones are missing from TCRdb's copy, which holds only in-frame ones; the method was immunoSEQ multiplex PCR. The data show approximately 140,000 clones, about 81% seen once. Sequenced: peripheral blood. Receptors were obtained from a woman older than 75 with acute or convalescent COVID-19.

The chain employs TRBV14 and TRBJ1-1; D possibly corresponds to TRBD1 (5 bases). The CDR3 contains 13 residues. Deletions cut 4 bases from V and 4 bases from J, with 10 bases between. CDR1 and CDR2 from the germline V gene are SGHDN and FVKESK. The CDR3 nucleotides are TGTGCCAGCAGCCGGGGTAGGGGCACTGAAGCTTTCTTT. Translation gives CASSRGRGTEAFF.

The sample holds a few counts of this clone. The rearrangement links TRBV15 to TRBJ1-5, with 11 bases aligning to TRBD1. Trimming at V came to 6 bases and at J to 6 bases, leaving 1 base not matched to a gene. Germline V gene lookup returns CDR1 LNHNV and CDR2 YYDKDF (reference sequence). This CDR3 region has 13 residues. The CDR3 coding sequence is TGTGCCACCAGAGGGACAGGGGGTCAGCCCCAGCATTTT. Amino acids: CATRGTGGQPQHF. The entire variable domain, with the rest obtained from reference TRBV15 and TRBJ1-5, is as follows: DAMVIQNPRYQVTQFGKPVTLSCSQTLNHNVMYWYQQKSSQAPKLLFHYYDKDFNNEADTPDNFQSRRPNTSFCFLDIRSPGLGDTAMYLCATRGTGGQPQHFGDGTRLSIL.

The rearrangement links TRBV7-2 to TRBJ2-1; 8 bases are shared with TRBD2. In germline, CDR1 is SGHTA, CDR2 FQGNSA. This CDR3 has 15 residues. Trimming at V came to 3 bases and at J to 7 bases, leaving 8 bases not matched to a gene. The chain's CDR3 is CASSFRGGEGNEQFF. The CDR3 DNA sequence: TGTGCCAGCAGCTTCCGGGGGGGCGAGGGGAATGAGCAGTTCTTC.

The V and J genes are TRBV4-3 and TRBJ2-1, with unresolved D. The CDR3 has 16 amino acids. Germline V lookup: CDR1 LGHNA, CDR2 YSLEER. V lost 1 base and J lost 0, with 10 bases in between. The CDR3 sequence is CASSQGARSSYNEQFF. The CDR3 DNA follows: TGCGCCAGCAGCCAAGGAGCCCGAAGCTCCTACAATGAGCAGTTCTTC.

V gene TRBV19 combines with J gene TRBJ2-2; TRBD1 agrees at 9 bases. The V and J ends lost 4 bases and 5 bases, in that order; junction bases with no gene match: 5. The CDR3 totals 15 residues. CDR1 is LNHDA, CDR2 SQIVND, per germline (reference sequence). The CDR3 region is CASSRGQGGTGELFF. DNA for the CDR3: TGTGCCAGTAGTAGGGGACAGGGAGGGACCGGGGAGCTGTTTTTT.

V usage is TRBV7-9 and J usage is TRBJ1-1, with a tentative D call TRBD1 (5 bases). Trimming removed 2 bases from V and 0 bases from J, with 7 bases in between. Germline values: CDR1 SEHNR, CDR2 FQNEAQ (reference sequence). This CDR3 comprises 14 residues. This CDR3 is CASSLSGMNTEAFF. The CDR3 DNA follows: TGTGCCAGCAGCTTATCAGGGATGAACACTGAAGCTTTCTTT. The full variable domain, with the rest looked up from reference TRBV7-9 and TRBJ1-1, is DTGVSQNPRHKITKRGQNVTFRCDPISEHNRLYWYRQTLGQGPEFLTYFQNEAQLEKSRLLSDRFSAERPKGSFSTLEIQRTEQGDSAMYLCASSLSGMNTEAFFGQGTRLTVV.

The rearrangement uses TRBV6-5 and TRBJ1-2; tentative D call: TRBD1 (5 bases). The V end lost 6 bases, the J end lost 2 bases, and 13 bases lay between the germline ends. The V gene's germline CDR1 is MNHEY and CDR2 SVGAGI. This CDR3 region has 14 residues. CDR3 region: CASSRGPGNYGYTF. CDR3 nucleotide sequence: TGTGCCAGCAGCCGCGGCCCAGGGAACTATGGCTACACCTTC.

This chain connects TRBV6-5 to TRBJ1-2; 7 bases fit TRBD1. This CDR3 is built from 13 residues. V lost 6 bases and J lost 5; bases outside the gene matches: 6. Germline CDR1 is MNHEY and CDR2 is SVGAGI. The CDR3 DNA reads as TGTGCCAGCAGGGGACAGACACATTATGGCTACACCTTC. Amino acid sequence: CASRGQTHYGYTF.

The gene calls are TRBV3-1 (or the pseudogene TRBV3-2) and TRBJ1-1, with D tentatively TRBD1 (5 bases). The CDR3 has 14 residues. The germline V gene has CDR1 LGHDT and CDR2 YNNKEL (reference sequence). Trimming shortened V by 0 bases and J by 10 bases, and 15 bases separated the two germline ends. The CDR3: CASSQDGQGRRAFF. DNA for the CDR3: TGTGCCAGCAGCCAAGATGGCCAGGGCCGCCGAGCTTTCTTT.

The genes are TRBV5-1 and TRBJ2-7; TRBD1 matches 8 bases. Germline CDR1 reads SGHRS; CDR2 reads YFSETQ. The CDR3 extends over 15 amino acids. J gave up 1 base and V 1 base, and 4 bases lay outside the gene matches. The CDR3 reads CASSLLGQVSYEQYF. The CDR3 DNA reads TGCGCCAGCAGCTTGTTGGGACAGGTTTCCTACGAGCAGTACTTC.

The chain recombines TRBV6-6 with TRBJ1-1; D not certain. This CDR3 comprises 14 residues. Looked up from germline, CDR1 is MNHNY and CDR2 is SVGAGI (reference sequence). The V end lost 7 bases, the J end lost 2 bases, and 14 bases lay between the germline ends. The CDR3 sequence is CASTQPGRNTEAFF. The DNA of the CDR3 is TGTGCCAGCACCCAACCGGGAAGAAACACTGAAGCTTTCTTT.

The chain uses TRBV4-2 and TRBJ1-2, with a tentative D call TRBD1 (6 bases). CDR1 LGHNA and CDR2 YNFKEQ come from the germline V gene. The CDR3 is 16 residues long. The ends were cut back, 0 bases at V and 8 bases at J, with 19 bases in the middle. Here the CDR3 reads CASSQEGTGSSQGYTF. The CDR3 DNA sequence: TGTGCCAGCAGCCAAGAGGGAACAGGGTCCTCCCAAGGCTACACCTTC.

J is TRBJ1-5 and V is TRBV30, with no clear D. Trimming shortened V by 1 base and J by 3 bases, and 10 bases separated the two germline ends. The CDR3 runs to 14 residues. CDR1 is GTSNPN and CDR2 is SVGIG in the germline V gene (reference sequence). CDR3 sequence (DNA): TGTGCCTGGAGTGGAGGGTCAAACAATCAGCCCCAGCATTTT. Amino acids: CAWSGGSNNQPQHF.

The rearrangement uses TRBV5-1 and TRBJ1-1; D gene unclear. The V and J ends lost 5 bases and 0 bases respectively, with 14 bases between them. CDR1 and CDR2 from the germline V gene are SGHRS and YFSETQ. The CDR3 is made up of 15 amino acids. CDR3 sequence: CASSVGSPMNTEAFF. The CDR3 coding sequence is TGCGCCAGCAGTGTGGGCAGCCCAATGAACACTGAAGCTTTCTTT.

The rearrangement links TRBV6-4 to TRBJ1-1; D is unresolved. Germline CDR1 MRHNA, CDR2 SNTAGT. The CDR3 sequence is 13 residues long. V lost 8 bases and J 1 base, leaving 11 bases between the germline ends. CDR3 amino acids: CASPLYRNTEAFF. In DNA form, the CDR3 reads TGTGCCAGCCCATTGTACAGGAACACTGAAGCTTTCTTT.

The chain combines TRBV10-1 with TRBJ2-4; D is possibly TRBD1 (5 bases). In germline, CDR1 is WNHNN, CDR2 SYGVQD (reference sequence). The CDR3 is 14 residues long. Trimming took 3 bases from V and 5 from J, leaving 11 bases between them. As DNA, the CDR3 is TGCGCCAGCAGTGACCAGGGCGAAGAAAACATTCAGTACTTC. Its protein product is CASSDQGEENIQYF.

This chain uses TRBV19 with TRBJ1-2; 7 bases line up with TRBD1. In germline, CDR1 is LNHDA, CDR2 SQIVND (reference sequence). V lost 6 bases to trimming and J lost 4 bases; unmatched junction nucleotides: 5. This CDR3 spans 13 amino acids. The CDR3 coding sequence is TGTGCCAGTAGACCGGGACAGACCTATGGCTACACCTTC. Translated: CASRPGQTYGYTF.

The chain joins TRBV5-6 to TRBJ2-5; TRBD2 is a possible D gene (5 bases). Germline CDR1 SGHDT, CDR2 YYEEEE. The CDR3 length is 13 residues. V lost 0 bases to trimming and J lost 5 bases, with 8 bases between them. The CDR3 sequence is CASSLAGGETQYF. In DNA form, the CDR3 reads TGTGCCAGCAGCTTGGCGGGCGGGGAGACCCAGTACTTC. The full variable domain, rest sourced from reference TRBV5-6 and TRBJ2-5, is DAGVTQSPTHLIKTRGQQVTLRCSPKSGHDTVSWYQQALGQGPQFIFQYYEEEERQRGNFPDRFSGHQFPNYSSELNVNALLLGDSALYLCASSLAGGETQYFGPGTRLLVL.

CDR3 in DNA: TGTGCCAGCAGCAGGACCACCGCGGGGGAAACTGAAGCTTTCTTT. It is translated as CASSRTTAGETEAFF. This chain links TRBV7-8 with TRBJ1-1, with D possibly being TRBD1 (5 bases). The germline V gene encodes CDR1 SGHVS and CDR2 FQNEAQ. This CDR3 is built from 15 residues. V shed 5 bases and J shed 5 bases, with 18 bases lying between them. The whole variable domain, remainder taken from reference TRBV7-8 and TRBJ1-1, is GAGVSQSPRYKVAKRGQDVALRCDPISGHVSLFWYQQALGQGPEFLTYFQNEAQLDKSGLPSDRFFAERPEGSVSTLKIQRTQQEDSAVYLCASSRTTAGETEAFFGQGTRLTVV.

The J gene is TRBJ2-1, the V gene TRBV19; 16 bases line up with TRBD2. The V gene's germline CDR1 is LNHDA and CDR2 SQIVND (reference sequence). There are 16 residues in the CDR3. Germline trimming cut 0 bases from V and 13 bases from J; bases unmatched to any gene: 6. The CDR3 region has the DNA TGTGCCAGTAGTATAGATGGGGGACTAGCGGGAGGGAGACAGTTCTTC. It specifies CASSIDGGLAGGRQFF. The whole variable domain, remainder taken from reference TRBV19 and TRBJ2-1, is DGGITQSPKYLFRKEGQNVTLSCEQNLNHDAMYWYRQDPGQGLRLIYYSQIVNDFQKGDIAEGYSVSREKKESFPLTVTSAQKNPTAFYLCASSIDGGLAGGRQFFGPGTRLTVL.

This chain joins TRBV15 and TRBJ1-3; 7 bases match TRBD1. V trimming: 5 bases; J trimming: 3 bases; junction bases outside the gene matches: 7. CDR3 length: 15 residues. Looked up from germline, CDR1 is LNHNV and CDR2 is YYDKDF (reference sequence). The CDR3 protein is CATSSTRDSGNTIYF. Here the CDR3 DNA reads TGTGCCACCAGCTCAACCCGGGACAGTGGAAACACCATATATTTT.